These 17 T cell receptor beta chains were all obtained from the same sample, sequenced in a study of T cell clonality in common variable immunodeficiency. Repertoires were generated with immunoSEQ multiplex PCR, while TCRdb's copy carries only in-frame clones and drops some. Singletons are absent from the sample, which has fewer than 25,000 clones. Study-wide results and limits: Fewer deletions and N-nucleotide insertions were reportedly seen in common variable immunodeficiency TCR beta sequences.

No antigen is known for these receptors. The sample comprised peripheral blood mononuclear cells. The receptors derive from a human donor with common variable immunodeficiency.

This clone was recorded at least ten times. The read terminates 3 residues before the CDR3 end, so the remaining end is supplied by the germline J gene. V and J are TRBV27 and TRBJ1-4; TRBD1 matches 7 bases. Losses at the gene ends were 4 bases for V and 8 bases for J; bases not matched to a gene: 10. Per the germline V gene, CDR1 is MNHEY and CDR2 is SMNVEV (reference sequence). There are 15 residues in the CDR3. CDR3 bases read: TGTGCCAGCAGTTCCTCAATGACAGGGAGGGAAAAA. This sequence encodes CASSSSMTGREK. The entire CDR3 protein reads CASSSSMTGREKLFF.

This clone was counted many times. The read ends 3 residues shy of where the CDR3 ends; the end is completed using the germline J gene. This CDR3 is also generated by other DNA sequences in the sample. The V call is TRBV18, the J call TRBJ2-5, with 14 bases matching TRBD2. Losses at the gene ends were 3 bases for V and 5 bases for J; bases not matched to a gene: 5. This CDR3 region has 16 residues. Germline CDR1 KGHSH, CDR2 LQKENI. The CDR3 bases that were read are TGTGCCAGCTCACCCGGGACTAGCGGGAGCGGGGAGACC. It is translated as CASSPGTSGSGET. The entire CDR3 protein reads CASSPGTSGSGETQYF.

This clone was found many times. Read sequence stops 3 residues before the CDR3 end, and the germline J gene provides the missing end. The genes are TRBV20-1 and TRBJ2-5, with 7 bases aligning to TRBD2. V shed 3 bases, J shed 0 bases, and the junction held 22 bases outside the gene matches. The CDR3 consists of 20 residues. CDR1 and CDR2 (germline): DFQATT, SNEGSKA (reference sequence). CDR3 DNA (partial): TGCAGTGCTAGCCCCCTCCTAGCTAAGTCAGCGGGATTCTACCAAGAGACC. This sequence encodes CSASPLLAKSAGFYQET. The full CDR3 protein reads CSASPLLAKSAGFYQETQYF.

In regard to this clone: The read ends 3 residues before the CDR3 terminus; that terminus is restored from the germline J gene. V is TRBV11-2 and J is TRBJ2-7, with D perhaps matching TRBD1 (5 bases). The germline V gene encodes CDR1 SGHAT and CDR2 FQNNGV. The V and J ends lost 5 bases and 0 bases respectively, with 8 bases between them. This CDR3 is built from 13 residues. CDR3 amino acids: CASSPDSSYEQYF. CDR3 DNA (partial): TGTGCCAGCAGCCCCGACAGCTCCTACGAG. Based on the CDR3 plus reference TRBV11-2 and TRBJ2-7, the full variable domain is EAGVAQSPRYKIIEKRQSVAFWCNPISGHATLYWYQQILGQGPKLLIQFQNNGVVDDSQLPKDRFSAERLKGVDSTLKIQPAKLEDSAVYLCASSPDSSYEQYFGPGTRLTVT.

This clone was seen repeatedly, ten times or more. With the read ending 3 residues before the CDR3 end, the germline J gene is used to fill in that end. The chain joins TRBV2 to TRBJ2-1; TRBD1 aligns across 9 bases. This CDR3 has 14 residues. Per germline, CDR1 SNHLY and CDR2 FYNNEI. V was pared by 6 bases and J by 3 bases, with 3 bases of the junction left unmatched. Incomplete CDR3 DNA: TGTGCCAGCAGGCCGGGACAGGGCTACAATGAG. It translates to CASRPGQGYNE. The full-length CDR3 reads as CASRPGQGYNEQFF.

Of note for this clone: Sequencing ends 3 residues short of the CDR3 end; the germline J gene provides the rest. This chain uses TRBV19 with TRBJ2-2, with 10 nucleotides matching TRBD2. V shed 3 bases, J shed 3 bases, and the junction held 1 base outside the gene matches. Germline V CDR1 and CDR2: LNHDA, SQIVND (reference sequence). The CDR3 is made up of 15 amino acids. The CDR3: CASSILAGDTGELFF. Partial CDR3 DNA: TGTGCCAGTAGTATTCTAGCGGGGGACACCGGGGAG.

This clone has more than one count but fewer than ten. Read data end 3 residues before the CDR3 end; the end is taken from the germline J gene. The V and J genes are TRBV11-3 and TRBJ2-3, with a tentative D call TRBD1 (5 bases). The CDR3 covers 14 residues. From germline, CDR1 is SGHNT and CDR2 YENEEA. Trimming removed 1 base from V and 4 bases from J, with 9 bases in between. The chain's CDR3 is CASSLGQGSDTQYF. CDR3 bases read: TGTGCCAGCAGCTTAGGCCAGGGCTCAGATACG.

This clone was counted only a few times. The CDR3 is cut off 3 residues early in the read; its end comes from the germline J gene. The chain recombines TRBV6-1 with TRBJ1-5, with TRBD1 identical over 7 bases. Germline CDR1 MNHNS, CDR2 SASEGT. V gave up 2 bases and J gave up 6 bases; unmatched junction bases: 4. The CDR3 loop spans 14 amino acids. CDR3 in amino acids: CASSERGGGQPQHF. The sequenced CDR3 bases are TGTGCCAGCAGTGAAAGAGGGGGCGGTCAGCCC.

Concerning this clone itself: The CDR3 goes on 3 residues after the read ends, and that part is filled in from the germline J gene. This sequence joins TRBV5-1 and TRBJ2-2; D perhaps matches TRBD2 (5 bases). The CDR3 extends over 16 amino acids. The V and J ends lost 0 bases and 4 bases respectively, with 13 bases between them. Germline CDR1 is SGHRS and CDR2 is YFSETQ. Partial CDR3 DNA: TGCGCCAGCAGCTTGGCCTCGGCTAGCAGCACCGGGGAG. Its translation: CASSLASASSTGE. The full CDR3 reads CASSLASASSTGELFF.

This clone was counted many times. The sequence runs out 3 residues before the end of the CDR3; the remainder is reconstructed from the germline J gene. J is TRBJ1-1 and V is TRBV29-1; tentative D call: TRBD1 (6 bases). CDR1 is SQVTM and CDR2 is ANQGSEA in the germline V gene. The CDR3 is 14 residues long. V was pared by 5 bases and J by 2 bases, with 15 bases between. The CDR3: CSVYRVMQNTEAFF. CDR3 DNA, as far as it was read: TGCAGCGTTTACAGGGTCATGCAAAACACTGAA.

In the case of this clone: The missing CDR3 end, 3 residues past where the read stops, is filled in from the germline J gene. The chain carries TRBV19 and TRBJ1-2; D is unresolved. This CDR3 has 15 amino acids. CDR1 is LNHDA, CDR2 SQIVND, per germline (reference sequence). V lost 9 bases and J lost 0, with 17 bases in between. The CDR3 region is CASRPEWAANYGYTF. The CDR3 DNA, read in part, is TGTGCCAGCAGGCCCGAGTGGGCCGCTAACTATGGC.

The sample holds many counts of this clone. Read data end 3 residues before the CDR3 end; the end is taken from the germline J gene. The J gene is TRBJ2-7, the V gene TRBV2; D gene ambiguous. V was shortened by 7 bases and J by 2 bases, with 15 bases between the two germline ends. Germline V gives CDR1 SNHLY, CDR2 FYNNEI. The CDR3 consists of 14 residues. The CDR3 DNA, read in part, is TGTGCCAGCACCTACTCGAGAGACACCTACGAG. It translates to CASTYSRDTYE. The entire CDR3 sequence reads CASTYSRDTYEQYF.

This clone has a count of ten or more. The read stops 3 residues short of the end of the CDR3; the missing end is completed from the germline J gene. V and J are TRBV5-1 and TRBJ1-4; D call uncertain. Trimming removed 7 bases at V and 8 bases at J, with 27 bases between. The germline V gene encodes CDR1 SGHRS and CDR2 YFSETQ. The CDR3 runs 17 residues. Incomplete CDR3 DNA: TGCGCCAGCGGACTAAGCTTAGAACGGTACGGGGTAGAAAAA. Its translation: CASGLSLERYGVEK. From start to end, the CDR3 is CASGLSLERYGVEKLFF.

There are many counts of this clone. The CDR3 reads CASSPAGASNQPQHF. The covered CDR3 bases are TGTGCCAGCTCACCAGCGGGGGCAAGCAATCAGCCC. V gene TRBV18 combines with J gene TRBJ1-5, with D possibly matching TRBD1 (6 bases). The read ends 3 residues shy of where the CDR3 ends; the end is completed using the germline J gene. Germline V gene data show CDR1 as KGHSH and CDR2 as LQKENI. The CDR3 covers 15 residues. V was cut by 2 bases and J by 1 base, with 9 bases left in between.

This clone has ten or more counts. The covered CDR3 bases are TGTGCCAGCAGTGGGGACAGGAGCCTCTACAATGAG. This codes for CASSGDRSLYNE. Given in full, the CDR3 is CASSGDRSLYNEQFF. The V call is TRBV28, the J call TRBJ2-1, with 8 bases matching TRBD1. With the read ending 3 residues before the CDR3 end, the germline J gene is used to fill in that end. Germline values: CDR1 MDHEN, CDR2 SYDVKM. The V segment lost 5 bases and the J segment 3 bases; nucleotides outside the gene matches: 6. CDR3 length equals 15 residues.

This clone was seen ten or more times. Partial CDR3 DNA: TGTGCCAGTAGTGCATCGGGGATAAACACAGATACG. Encoded protein: CASSASGINTDT. The CDR3 in its entirety is CASSASGINTDTQYF. V is TRBV19 and J is TRBJ2-3, with a tentative D call TRBD2 (5 bases). The read stops 3 residues short of the end of the CDR3; the missing end is completed from the germline J gene. The V gene lost 5 bases and the J gene lost 2 bases, with 14 bases spanning the gap. The germline gives CDR1 LNHDA, CDR2 SQIVND (reference sequence). The CDR3 runs to 15 residues. The full variable domain, its missing parts supplied by reference TRBV19 and TRBJ2-3, is DGGITQSPKYLFRKEGQNVTLSCEQNLNHDAMYWYRQDPGQGLRLIYYSQIVNDFQKGDIAEGYSVSREKKESFPLTVTSAQKNPTAFYLCASSASGINTDTQYFGPGTRLTVL.

As to this clone: The read comes to an end 3 residues before the CDR3 does, leaving the germline J gene to fill in the end. The chain couples TRBV11-2 to TRBJ1-2; tentative D call: TRBD1 (5 bases). Germline CDR1 and CDR2: SGHAT and FQNNGV. The CDR3 covers 14 residues. V was trimmed by 4 bases and J by 5 bases, leaving 14 bases between them. CDR3 protein: CASSSSWAGYGYTF. The sequenced part of the CDR3 DNA is TGTGCCAGCAGCTCTTCGTGGGCAGGGTATGGC.